This entry describes one T cell receptor (beta chain). Germline CDR1 SGHVS, CDR2 FQNEAQ. CDR3 length: 16 amino acids. Trimming cost V 0 bases and J 0 bases, with 10 bases left between them. This specimen comes from a study of T-cell memory formation after mild COVID-19. In the study overall: In these data, TCR clusters were largely donor specific.

In TCRdb, the 5' RACE reads were re-called with MiXCR into one record per CDR3 protein. The sample shows 350,000 to 500,000 distinct CDR3 sequences, 23% of them seen only once. This TCR was recovered from an adult woman who had mild COVID-19 (a few samples of this study predate the infection). Cell type and time point are not known. The specimen sequenced was PBMCs or a T cell subset sorted from them (not recorded which). The V and J genes are TRBV7-8 and TRBJ2-3; D perhaps matches TRBD2 (5 bases). The DNA for the CDR3 is TGTGCCAGCAGCTTAGCCAGCGGAAGTAGCACAGATACGCAGTATTTT. It encodes CASSLASGSSTDTQYF. The whole variable domain, remainder taken from reference TRBV7-8 and TRBJ2-3, is GAGVSQSPRYKVAKRGQDVALRCDPISGHVSLFWYQQALGQGPEFLTYFQNEAQLDKSGLPSDRFFAERPEGSVSTLKIQRTQQEDSAVYLCASSLASGSSTDTQYFGPGTRLTVL.